Each of the 13 T cell receptor beta chains below was sequenced from the same sample in a study of blood T cell repertoires in COVID-19. Clones were sequenced by immunoSEQ multiplex PCR, and TCRdb holds only the in-frame ones, with some missing. The data contain 140,000 to 150,000 clones, 70% to 80% of them seen just once; the ten biggest clones take up approximately 16%. The sample taken for sequencing was peripheral blood. The receptors come from a man in his fifties with acute or convalescent COVID-19.

The gene calls are TRBV4-1 and TRBJ1-2, with a tentative D call TRBD1 (6 bases). CDR1 and CDR2 from the germline V gene are MGHRA and YSYEKL. Deletions cut 1 base from V and 0 bases from J, with 9 bases between. The CDR3 runs to 15 residues. Written as DNA, the CDR3 is TGCGCCAGCAGCCAAGTGACAGGCGCTAACTATGGCTACACCTTC. The encoded protein is CASSQVTGANYGYTF.

This clone was recorded only once. The V gene is TRBV9, the J gene TRBJ2-2, with 7 bases aligning to TRBD1. CDR1 and CDR2 from the germline V gene are SGDLS and YYNGEE. V trimming: 4 bases; J trimming: 6 bases; junction bases outside the gene matches: 3. The CDR3 spans 13 residues. CDR3 sequence (DNA): TGTGCCAGCAGCATCCAGGGGGCCGGGGAGCTGTTTTTT. The encoded protein is CASSIQGAGELFF.

The chain employs TRBV12-3 or TRBV12-4 and TRBJ2-7; a weak D match, TRBD1 (5 bases). Trimming took off 3 bases at V and 6 bases at J, with 12 bases between the two ends. The length of the CDR3 is 13 residues. CDR3 sequence reads: CASSFNGQGEQYV. CDR3 bases: TGTGCCAGCAGTTTCAACGGGCAGGGCGAGCAGTACGTC.

The chain joins TRBV12-5 to TRBJ2-1, with a possible D match to TRBD1 (6 bases). CDR3 length: 14 amino acids. Between the trimmed V and J ends, which lost 5 bases and 1 base, there was a span of 9 bases. Germline loops: CDR1 LGHNT, CDR2 FRNRAP. CDR3 loop: CASGTGRSYNEQFF. The CDR3 DNA sequence: TGTGCTAGTGGTACAGGGAGATCCTACAATGAGCAGTTCTTC.

The J gene is TRBJ1-2, the V gene TRBV28, with unresolved D. Germline-derived CDR1 and CDR2 are MDHEN and SYDVKM. Trimming stripped 4 bases from V and 8 bases from J, with 20 bases between. This CDR3 spans 15 amino acids. Here the CDR3 DNA reads TGTGCCAGCAGTTCCGGGATGCAGAGTATGAGGGGCTACACCTTC. It yields the protein CASSSGMQSMRGYTF.

The chain uses TRBV12-3 or TRBV12-4 and TRBJ1-1; 7 positions agree with TRBD1. The CDR3 extends over 13 amino acids. V was pared by 6 bases and J by 6 bases, with 7 bases of the junction left unmatched. CDR3 protein: CASSQTGTAEAFF. The CDR3 DNA reads TGTGCCAGCAGCCAGACAGGGACCGCTGAAGCTTTCTTT.

This rearrangement joins TRBV6-5 to TRBJ1-5, with D possibly matching TRBD1 (5 bases). The germline CDR1 and CDR2 sequences are MNHEY and SVGAGI. Trimming shortened V by 10 bases and J by 1 base, and 11 bases separated the two germline ends. The CDR3 is made up of 13 amino acids. The CDR3 region has the DNA TGTGCCACCCGGGGGGGAAGCAATCAGCCCCAGCATTTT. As protein: CATRGGSNQPQHF.

The genes are TRBV15 and TRBJ1-1; 9 bases match TRBD1. Germline values: CDR1 LNHNV, CDR2 YYDKDF (reference sequence). Unmatched junction bases numbered 9, after V lost 3 bases and J lost 1 base. CDR3 length: 17 residues. DNA for the CDR3: TGTGCCACCAGCAGCCCCCCCGGGACAGGGCCGAACACTGAAGCTTTCTTT. Protein sequence: CATSSPPGTGPNTEAFF.

The rearrangement uses TRBV29-1 and TRBJ1-4; perhaps TRBD1 as D (5 bases). The ends were cut back, 5 bases at V and 8 bases at J, with 18 bases in the middle. This CDR3 has 14 residues. Germline V CDR1 and CDR2: SQVTM, ANQGSEA. CDR3 bases: TGCAGCGTTACCCGACACTTGGAGGGGGAAAAACTGTTTTTT. This sequence encodes CSVTRHLEGEKLFF.

V usage is TRBV29-1 and J usage is TRBJ2-1, with D possibly matching TRBD2 (5 bases). CDR3 length: 13 residues. Per germline, CDR1 SQVTM and CDR2 ANQGSEA. Trimming cost V 7 bases and J 5 bases, with 15 bases left between them. In DNA, the CDR3 is TGCAGCGCTCGGTTAATCGGGAACAATGAGCAGTTCTTC. As protein: CSARLIGNNEQFF.

This clone was found a few times. The chain employs TRBV2 and TRBJ2-3, with 10 bases matching TRBD2. CDR1 and CDR2 (germline): SNHLY, FYNNEI. The V segment lost 2 bases and the J segment 2 bases; nucleotides outside the gene matches: 7. CDR3 length: 17 amino acids. CDR3 loop: CASSETLAGASTDTQYF. In nucleotides, the CDR3 is TGTGCCAGCAGTGAAACTCTAGCGGGGGCCTCCACAGATACGCAGTATTTT.

The V gene is TRBV30, the J gene TRBJ1-5; a possible D gene is TRBD1 (5 bases). Trimming removed 1 base at V and 4 bases at J, with 8 bases between. The CDR3 has 13 residues. Germline assignment: CDR1 GTSNPN and CDR2 SVGIG (reference sequence). CDR3 region: CAWSGGDNQPQHF. The CDR3 DNA is TGTGCCTGGAGTGGGGGGGATAATCAGCCCCAGCATTTT. Supplemented by reference TRBV30 and TRBJ1-5, the full variable domain reads SQTIHQWPATLVQPVGSPLSLECTVEGTSNPNLYWYRQAAGRGLQLLFYSVGIGQISSEVPQNLSASRPQDRQFILSSKKLLLSDSGFYLCAWSGGDNQPQHFGDGTRLSIL.

The chain has TRBV18 and TRBJ2-5; 7 nucleotides agree with TRBD2. CDR1 KGHSH and CDR2 LQKENI come from the germline V gene. The CDR3 consists of 13 residues. V trimming: 3 bases; J trimming: 3 bases; junction bases outside the gene matches: 1. CDR3 protein: CASSPSGKETQYF. CDR3 coding DNA: TGTGCCAGCTCACCCAGCGGGAAAGAGACCCAGTACTTC.